This T cell receptor beta chain was captured in a study of shared clonotypes between healthy human individuals. The V gene's germline CDR1 is MNHNY and CDR2 SVGAGI (reference sequence). The CDR3 has 13 residues. Trimming stripped 5 bases from V and 8 bases from J, with 15 bases between. Naive CD8 cells lacked CD45RO, underwent positive selection for CCR7 and left out terminally differentiated effector memory CD45RA+ cells. An approximately 200 ng quantity of DNA, 32,000 or so T cell genomes, went into the sorted-subset replicate PCRs. The assay was immunoSEQ multiplex PCR, and TCRdb's table has in-frame clones only and misses some. The profile shows 700,000 to 950,000 clones, just over 95% of them singletons.

V is TRBV6-6 and J is TRBJ1-2; D may be TRBD1 (5 bases). The source is a man aged 30 to 45 in good health. The material sequenced was naive CD8+ T cells sorted from blood. CDR3 coding DNA: TGTGCCAGCAGTCCAGAGGGGTCACTGGGCTACACCTTC. It is translated as CASSPEGSLGYTF.